This passage covers 11 T cell receptor beta chains from one sample sequenced in a study of blood T cell repertoires in COVID-19 (dated by TCRdb to between 2020 and 2021). The library was produced with the immunoSEQ multiplex PCR assay. TCRdb took this table from immuneACCESS and kept in-frame rearrangements with V and J called. Such tables lack part of the clones; where checked against another copy, unresolved V genes explain under half of the gap, and the rest is unexplained. Within this sample are about 42,000 clones, with around three quarters of them counted one time only. The top ten clones comprise around 27% of the sample. Sequences were obtained from peripheral blood. The receptors originated from a man at least 80 years old with acute or convalescent COVID-19.

The chain uses TRBV5-1 and TRBJ2-5, with 7 bases aligning to TRBD2. This CDR3 is 14 amino acids long. Trimming took 1 base from V and 3 from J; bases not matched to a gene: 3. Germline V gene sequence: CDR1 SGHRS, CDR2 YFSETQ. This chain's CDR3 is CASSLSTSEETQYF. As DNA, the CDR3 is TGCGCCAGCAGCTTGAGTACTAGCGAAGAGACCCAGTACTTC.

V gene TRBV10-2 combines with J gene TRBJ1-6; 9 bases agree with TRBD1. This CDR3 has 15 amino acids. Losses at the gene ends were 6 bases for V and 5 bases for J; bases not matched to a gene: 5. Germline loops: CDR1 WSHSY, CDR2 SAAADI. In nucleotides, the CDR3 is TGCGCCAGCAGCCTACAGGGGGCTGATAATTCACCCCTCCACTTT. Translation gives CASSLQGADNSPLHF.

V and J are TRBV9 and TRBJ2-7; 7 positions agree with TRBD1. Germline-derived CDR1 and CDR2 are SGDLS and YYNGEE. This CDR3 has 16 amino acids. V lost 0 bases to trimming and J lost 1 base; unmatched junction nucleotides: 7. CDR3 region: CASSVEGTANSYEQYF. The CDR3 nucleotides are TGTGCCAGCAGCGTAGAGGGGACAGCGAATTCCTACGAGCAGTACTTC.

V usage is TRBV5-4 and J usage is TRBJ2-1; tentative D call: TRBD1 (5 bases). Trimming shortened V by 4 bases and J by 2 bases, and 13 bases separated the two germline ends. Germline V gene lookup returns CDR1 SGHNT and CDR2 YYREEE (reference sequence). The CDR3 is 15 residues long. The CDR3 DNA follows: TGTGCCAGCAGCAGCAGGGCTACAACCTACAATGAGCAGTTCTTC. This codes for CASSSRATTYNEQFF.

The genes are TRBV2 and TRBJ1-6; D remains ambiguous. Germline CDR1 reads SNHLY; CDR2 reads FYNNEI. Trimming cost V 2 bases and J 0 bases, with 5 bases left between them. This CDR3 has 15 amino acids. In nucleotides, the CDR3 is TGTGCCAGCAGTGAACTAGTCTCCTATAATTCACCCCTCCACTTT. It is translated as CASSELVSYNSPLHF.

This clone was seen just once. The V and J genes are TRBV2 and TRBJ1-4, with no clear D. Germline lookup yields CDR1 SNHLY and CDR2 FYNNEI. The ends were cut back, 8 bases at V and 7 bases at J, with 14 bases in the middle. The CDR3 has 13 residues. The CDR3 is CASRVGLREKLFF. The DNA for the CDR3 is TGTGCCAGCCGCGTTGGTCTCCGTGAAAAACTGTTTTTT.

This sequence joins TRBV4-1 and TRBJ1-6; no firm D call. The germline gives CDR1 MGHRA, CDR2 YSYEKL. The germline V and J ends were trimmed by 0 bases and 10 bases, with 16 bases remaining between them. This CDR3 has 16 amino acids. CDR3 loop: CASSQDGPGSGSPLHF. CDR3 DNA sequence: TGCGCCAGCAGCCAAGATGGTCCGGGGTCAGGCTCACCCCTCCACTTT.

In this sample, this clone turned up once. The chain links TRBV6-5 to TRBJ1-5; D might be TRBD1 (6 bases). The length of the CDR3 is 14 residues. V was clipped by 6 bases and J by 4 bases, with 13 bases between them. The germline V gene has CDR1 MNHEY and CDR2 SVGAGI. The CDR3 DNA follows: TGTGCCAGCAGCGGCCGGACAGAGAATCAGCCCCAGCATTTT. This codes for CASSGRTENQPQHF.

The chain is built from TRBV28 and TRBJ2-7; 10 bases agree with TRBD1. This CDR3 comprises 16 residues. J gave up 7 bases and V 8 bases, and 17 bases lay outside the gene matches. The germline gives CDR1 MDHEN, CDR2 SYDVKM. For the CDR3, the DNA is TGTGCCAGCTCTTACTCCTCCGGGACAGGGGTATTTGAGCAGTACTTC. This sequence encodes CASSYSSGTGVFEQYF.

This clone came up many times. The chain uses TRBV18 and TRBJ2-1; 9 positions match TRBD2. The CDR3 spans 12 residues. Germline assignment: CDR1 KGHSH and CDR2 LQKENI. Trimming removed 3 bases from V and 10 bases from J; junction bases left unmatched: 1. The CDR3 sequence: CASSPTSGEQFF. CDR3 sequence (DNA): TGTGCCAGCTCACCGACTAGCGGAGAGCAGTTCTTC.

This rearrangement joins TRBV2 to TRBJ1-6; 10 bases are a match to TRBD1. Per the germline V gene, CDR1 is SNHLY and CDR2 is FYNNEI. The CDR3 loop spans 15 amino acids. Trimming cost V 8 bases and J 6 bases; bases outside gene matches: 7. In DNA, the CDR3 is TGTGCCAGCCGGACAGGGGGGCGACCTAATTCACCCCTCCACTTT. This codes for CASRTGGRPNSPLHF.